This T cell receptor beta chain was profiled in a study of blood T cell repertoires in COVID-19. About the study: PBMCs, B-cell-depleted T cells, or T cells were the source of the cDNA or gDNA that made up the material.

The study assigned cohorts using participant-reported clinical history. Original data processing: The assay estimated nucleated cells by amplifying reference gene primers. Assay: immunoSEQ multiplex PCR; the TCRdb copy retains only in-frame clones and omits some. Clone size and V and J calls were adopted from that table, with D and trimming inferred from the DNA. The sample shows 300,000 to 350,000 clones, about nine tenths of them seen only once. V shed 3 bases and J shed 7 bases, with 12 bases lying between them. Germline V lookup: CDR1 MNHEY, CDR2 SMNVEV (reference sequence). The CDR3 has 14 amino acids.

The source is a woman younger than 45 who had recovered from COVID-19. The chain recombines TRBV27 with TRBJ2-2; TRBD1 might be the D (5 bases). Sequencing used PBMCs or T cells enriched from blood (not recorded which). CDR3 DNA sequence: TGTGCCAGCAGTTTCCAGGGAAGTATCGGGGAGCTGTTTTTT. Translating it yields CASSFQGSIGELFF.